The clone carrying this T cell receptor beta chain was detected a few times. Its antigen is not identified. The data stem from a study of T cells after yellow fever vaccination. TCRdb passed the 5' RACE reads through MiXCR, listing each CDR3 protein once. The data show 500,000 to 650,000 distinct CDR3 sequences, about 12% seen once. This CDR3 has 13 residues. The germline V gene encodes CDR1 SGHRS and CDR2 YFSETQ. Trimming stripped 2 bases from V and 2 bases from J, with 8 bases between. Study-level results: A secondary response was less intense yet reached its peak sooner, at day 5 versus 15.

The rearrangement uses TRBV5-1 and TRBJ2-7, with unresolved D. The origin of this receptor is a man aged 25 to 45 who received the YFV17D yellow fever vaccine. Sequencing was performed on PBMCs, taken on the day of the yellow fever booster vaccination. As DNA, the CDR3 is TGCGCCAGCAGCTTATATGGGACCTACGAGCAGTACTTC. The encoded protein is CASSLYGTYEQYF.